This TCR beta chain was retrieved from a study of blood T cell repertoires in COVID-19. About the study: The United States, Italy and Spain were the sources of the acute and convalescent COVID-19 samples. The cDNA or gDNA used as material had been derived from T cells, B-cell-depleted T cells, or PBMCs.

This clone was detected a few times. In the original workflow: Reference gene primers were amplified, and this amplification served to estimate nucleated cell counts. Assay: immunoSEQ multiplex PCR; the TCRdb copy retains only in-frame clones and omits some. D and trimming come from the DNA, and the V and J calls and clone size come from that table. This table holds roughly 150,000 clones, around 82% found once. V lost 4 bases to trimming and J lost 6 bases; unmatched junction nucleotides: 9. The CDR3 sequence is 15 residues long. Looked up from germline, CDR1 is LGHDT and CDR2 is YNNKEL (reference sequence).

The specimen was peripheral blood. This chain connects TRBV3-1 (or the pseudogene TRBV3-2) to TRBJ1-2, with 9 bases that match TRBD1. The source of this sequence is a man between 60 and 75 years old with acute or convalescent COVID-19. DNA for the CDR3: TGTGCCAGCAGCCGCGGGCACAGGGGGCAAGATGGCTACACCTTC. Protein product: CASSRGHRGQDGYTF.